Below, 29 T cell receptor beta chains from the same sample are listed, as sequenced in a study of cytomegalovirus exposure and HLA in healthy donors. This PCR relied on a set of 60 Vbeta primers and 13 Jbeta primers. Here immunoSEQ multiplex PCR was the method, and the copy in TCRdb shows in-frame clones only, minus some. Of about 120,000 clones listed, around 80% were seen once; the top ten hold 2% to 3%. Sequencing input: PBMCs. The receptors originated from a female donor in good health and CMV-seronegative.

About this clone: Compared with germline, one end of the junction differs, possibly owing to a read error. This rearrangement joins TRBV7-9 to TRBJ1-2; no firm D call. This CDR3 has 8 amino acids. Germline CDR1 is SEHNR and CDR2 is FQNEAQ (reference sequence). DNA of the CDR3: TGTGCCAGCAGCTTAAGTCAGTTC. As protein: CASSLSQF.

The chain uses TRBV19 and TRBJ2-2; a weak D match, TRBD1 (6 bases). This CDR3 has 17 amino acids. V dropped 3 bases and J dropped 1 base, with 15 bases sitting between them. Germline-derived CDR1 and CDR2 are LNHDA and SQIVND (reference sequence). CDR3 nucleotide sequence: TGTGCCAGTAGTATCTACTCTCAGGGGAAGAACACCGGGGAGCTGTTTTTT. This gives the protein CASSIYSQGKNTGELFF.

The J gene is TRBJ2-5, the V gene TRBV7-9, with 12 bases aligning to TRBD2. The germline CDR1 and CDR2 sequences are SEHNR and FQNEAQ (reference sequence). Trimming took 4 bases from V and 4 from J; bases not matched to a gene: 4. The CDR3 extends over 15 amino acids. Here the CDR3 reads CASSSGLAGRETQYF. Written as DNA, the CDR3 is TGTGCCAGCAGCTCCGGACTAGCGGGGAGAGAGACCCAGTACTTC. The entire variable domain, with the rest obtained from reference TRBV7-9 and TRBJ2-5, is as follows: DTGVSQNPRHKITKRGQNVTFRCDPISEHNRLYWYRQTLGQGPEFLTYFQNEAQLEKSRLLSDRFSAERPKGSFSTLEIQRTEQGDSAMYLCASSSGLAGRETQYFGPGTRLLVL.

The rearrangement links TRBV7-2 to TRBJ2-4, with D possibly being TRBD1 (8 bases). Trimming shortened V by 4 bases and J by 6 bases, and 13 bases separated the two germline ends. The germline gives CDR1 SGHTA, CDR2 FQGNSA. The CDR3 is 14 residues long. CDR3 residues: CASSSNRGGNIQYF. In DNA, the CDR3 is TGTGCCAGCAGCTCAAACAGGGGGGGAAACATTCAGTACTTC.

CDR3 residues: CASSLGLPGGAFDTQYF. The CDR3 DNA reads TGTGCCAGCAGTTTGGGATTGCCTGGGGGGGCCTTTGATACGCAGTATTTT. V is TRBV27 and J is TRBJ2-3; maybe TRBD2 (7 bases). Germline CDR1 MNHEY, CDR2 SMNVEV (reference sequence). This CDR3 is 17 amino acids long. With 3 bases removed from V and 6 bases from J, the gap between germline ends came to 22 bases.

The chain couples TRBV7-2 to TRBJ2-7; D might be TRBD1 (5 bases). The CDR3 is 12 residues long. The V gene lost 3 bases and the J gene lost 4 bases, with 7 bases spanning the gap. Germline lookup yields CDR1 SGHTA and CDR2 FQGNSA. In DNA, the CDR3 is TGTGCCAGCAGCTTCACAGGTTACGAGCAGTACTTC. Protein: CASSFTGYEQYF.

This clone was counted a few times. The chain is built from TRBV7-9 and TRBJ1-5; D ambiguous. V gave up 5 bases and J gave up 5 bases, with 10 bases separating them. Germline-derived CDR1 and CDR2 are SEHNR and FQNEAQ (reference sequence). The CDR3 is 13 amino acids. This chain's CDR3 is CASSAEGYQPQHF. In DNA, the CDR3 is TGTGCCAGCAGCGCCGAGGGATATCAGCCCCAGCATTTT.

This chain connects TRBV18 to TRBJ2-5; D not resolved. V lost 0 bases and J lost 3, with 8 bases in between. This CDR3 is 14 amino acids long. CDR1 is KGHSH and CDR2 is LQKENI in the germline V gene. The CDR3 is CASSPPAAKETQYF. The CDR3 DNA reads as TGTGCCAGCTCACCACCGGCGGCTAAAGAGACCCAGTACTTC.

The rearrangement joins TRBV10-3 to TRBJ1-5, with TRBD1 matching over 8 bases. CDR1 ENHRY and CDR2 SYGVKD come from the germline V gene. V lost 6 bases, J lost 5 bases, and 6 bases stayed unmatched. The CDR3 is made up of 14 amino acids. In DNA, the CDR3 is TGTGCCATCAGGCAGGGGGCGAGGGATCAGCCCCAGCATTTT. Translation gives CAIRQGARDQPQHF.

The gene calls are TRBV12-5 and TRBJ1-5; 7 nucleotides agree with TRBD1. The CDR3 length is 14 residues. The ends lost 1 base at V and 9 bases at J; junction bases unmatched: 6. Germline assignment: CDR1 LGHNT and CDR2 FRNRAP. Here the CDR3 DNA reads TGTGCTAGTGGTTTGGCAAACGCAGGGGGGCCCCAGCATTTT. It translates to CASGLANAGGPQHF.

This chain uses TRBV7-2 with TRBJ2-5; 11 bases line up with TRBD2. This CDR3 has 15 amino acids. V lost 5 bases to trimming and J lost 3 bases; unmatched junction nucleotides: 5. CDR1 SGHTA and CDR2 FQGNSA come from the germline V gene. CDR3 region: CASSRSGGAEETQYF. CDR3 DNA: TGTGCCAGCAGCCGTAGCGGGGGGGCAGAAGAGACCCAGTACTTC.

This clone has just a few counts. The chain combines TRBV7-9 with TRBJ1-5; D gene unclear. This CDR3 spans 13 amino acids. Germline V lookup: CDR1 SEHNR, CDR2 FQNEAQ (reference sequence). The V end was cut by 4 bases, the J end by 1 base, with 5 bases between. In DNA, the CDR3 is TGTGCCAGCAGCTACAGCAGCAATCAGCCCCAGCATTTT. Encoded protein: CASSYSSNQPQHF. Drawing the rest from reference TRBV7-9 and TRBJ1-5, the complete variable domain is DTGVSQNPRHKITKRGQNVTFRCDPISEHNRLYWYRQTLGQGPEFLTYFQNEAQLEKSRLLSDRFSAERPKGSFSTLEIQRTEQGDSAMYLCASSYSSNQPQHFGDGTRLSIL.

The J gene is TRBJ2-3, the V gene TRBV5-1, with TRBD2 matching over 11 bases. CDR1 is SGHRS, CDR2 YFSETQ, per germline. V shed 0 bases, J shed 3 bases, and the junction held 3 bases outside the gene matches. The CDR3 runs 16 residues. CDR3 protein: CASSLVAGGRTDTQYF. For the CDR3, the DNA is TGCGCCAGCAGCTTGGTAGCGGGGGGGCGGACAGATACGCAGTATTTT. The full variable domain, its missing parts supplied by reference TRBV5-1 and TRBJ2-3, is KAGVTQTPRYLIKTRGQQVTLSCSPISGHRSVSWYQQTPGQGLQFLFEYFSETQRNKGNFPGRFSGRQFSNSRSEMNVSTLELGDSALYLCASSLVAGGRTDTQYFGPGTRLTVL.

The gene calls are TRBV7-2 and TRBJ2-3; D unresolved. Germline V gene sequence: CDR1 SGHTA, CDR2 FQGNSA. The CDR3 totals 13 residues. V shed 3 bases and J shed 4 bases, with 8 bases lying between them. CDR3 loop: CASSFVVADTQYF. CDR3 DNA sequence: TGTGCCAGCAGCTTCGTAGTGGCAGATACGCAGTATTTT.

The chain recombines TRBV7-9 with TRBJ2-5; D uncertain. Germline-derived CDR1 and CDR2 are SEHNR and FQNEAQ (reference sequence). CDR3 length equals 14 residues. The V and J ends lost 3 bases and 0 bases respectively, with 8 bases between them. The CDR3 DNA reads TGTGCCAGCAGCTTTCAAATGTACCAAGAGACCCAGTACTTC. Amino acids: CASSFQMYQETQYF.

The rearrangement uses TRBV5-1 and TRBJ2-1, with 7 bases matching TRBD2. The CDR3 consists of 17 residues. CDR1 is SGHRS and CDR2 is YFSETQ in the germline V gene. V was clipped by 0 bases and J by 0 bases; unmatched bases: 6. CDR3 nucleotides: TGCGCCAGCAGCTTGGTAGGGCGGGGGTTCTCCTACAATGAGCAGTTCTTC. As protein: CASSLVGRGFSYNEQFF.

This chain links TRBV19 with TRBJ2-1; TRBD2 matches at 14 bases. The CDR3 sequence is 19 residues long. Germline trimming cut 5 bases from V and 3 bases from J; bases unmatched to any gene: 12. The V gene's germline CDR1 is LNHDA and CDR2 SQIVND (reference sequence). In DNA form, the CDR3 reads TGTGCCAGTAGTTCTCCCGGACTAGCGGGGGGTGCCCACTACAATGAGCAGTTCTTC. Protein sequence: CASSSPGLAGGAHYNEQFF. The full variable domain, its missing parts supplied by reference TRBV19 and TRBJ2-1, is DGGITQSPKYLFRKEGQNVTLSCEQNLNHDAMYWYRQDPGQGLRLIYYSQIVNDFQKGDIAEGYSVSREKKESFPLTVTSAQKNPTAFYLCASSSPGLAGGAHYNEQFFGPGTRLTVL.

The chain has TRBV30 and TRBJ2-3, with TRBD2 matching over 10 bases. J lost 6 bases, V lost 6 bases, and 6 bases had no gene match. The CDR3 spans 13 residues. Germline V gene lookup returns CDR1 GTSNPN and CDR2 SVGIG (reference sequence). CDR3 sequence: CACSGGARDTQYF. DNA of the CDR3: TGTGCCTGCAGCGGGGGGGCGAGGGATACGCAGTATTTT.

The V and J genes are TRBV6-5 and TRBJ1-6; a weak D match, TRBD1 (5 bases). This CDR3 is 14 amino acids long. CDR1 and CDR2 from the germline V gene are MNHEY and SVGAGI. V was cut by 6 bases and J by 7 bases, with 13 bases left in between. The CDR3 nucleotides read TGTGCCAGCAGGGAAAGCCGGGGGAATTCACCCCTCCACTTT. It specifies CASRESRGNSPLHF.

The genes are TRBV19 and TRBJ1-5; D is ambiguous. The CDR3 consists of 17 residues. V gave up 3 bases and J gave up 1 base, with 16 bases separating them. Germline lookup yields CDR1 LNHDA and CDR2 SQIVND (reference sequence). The CDR3 reads CASSIDRSPTSNQPQHF. The DNA of the CDR3 is TGTGCCAGTAGTATTGACCGGAGCCCTACCAGCAATCAGCCCCAGCATTTT.

The CDR3 protein is CASSYSGGSSYEQYF. CDR3 nucleotide sequence: TGTGCCAGCAGCTATAGCGGGGGGAGCTCCTACGAGCAGTACTTC. The gene calls are TRBV11-2 and TRBJ2-7; the match to TRBD2 covers 10 bases. Germline V lookup: CDR1 SGHAT, CDR2 FQNNGV. The CDR3 sequence is 15 residues long. The ends lost 4 bases at V and 0 bases at J; junction bases unmatched: 3.

The CDR3 nucleotides read TGTGCCAGCAGCGCAACGACCGGGACAGCCAATCCCTCTGGGGCCAACGTCCTGACTTTC. Protein: CASSATTGTANPSGANVLTF. The gene calls are TRBV9 and TRBJ2-6, with TRBD1 identical over 7 bases. V trimming: 3 bases; J trimming: 0 bases; junction bases outside the gene matches: 15. This CDR3 is built from 20 residues. The germline CDR1 and CDR2 sequences are SGDLS and YYNGEE. The full variable domain, completed using reference TRBV9 and TRBJ2-6, is DSGVTQTPKHLITATGQRVTLRCSPRSGDLSVYWYQQSLDQGLQFLIQYYNGEERAKGNILERFSAQQFPDLHSELNLSSLELGDSALYFCASSATTGTANPSGANVLTFGAGSRLTVL.

V is TRBV30 and J is TRBJ2-7; 7 positions match TRBD2. CDR3 length: 14 amino acids. CDR1 GTSNPN and CDR2 SVGIG come from the germline V gene (reference sequence). V trimming: 2 bases; J trimming: 6 bases; junction bases outside the gene matches: 10. CDR3: CAWSFTGTGGEQYF. Here the CDR3 DNA reads TGTGCCTGGAGTTTTACCGGGACGGGGGGCGAGCAGTACTTC.

This clone was picked up one time. This chain connects TRBV5-5 to TRBJ2-7, with D maybe TRBD2 (7 bases). The CDR3 length is 13 residues. V was pared by 2 bases and J by 4 bases, with 10 bases between. Per the germline V gene, CDR1 is SGHKS and CDR2 is YYEKEE (reference sequence). In nucleotides, the CDR3 is TGTGCCAGCAGCTTACAGGGAGGGTACGAGCAGTACTTC. Residues: CASSLQGGYEQYF.

This chain connects TRBV13 to TRBJ1-6; 7 bases align to TRBD1. The J segment lost 10 bases and the V segment lost 1 base, leaving 10 bases of the junction unmatched. The CDR3 spans 16 residues. CDR1 is PRHDT and CDR2 is FYEKMQ in the germline V gene (reference sequence). The CDR3 sequence: CASSLAARGNVSPLHF. The CDR3 bases are TGTGCCAGCAGCTTAGCCGCCAGGGGGAACGTCTCACCCCTCCACTTT.

This chain joins TRBV10-3 and TRBJ1-5, with TRBD1 identical over 7 bases. Germline V gene sequence: CDR1 ENHRY, CDR2 SYGVKD. V trimming: 0 bases; J trimming: 5 bases; junction bases outside the gene matches: 10. This CDR3 has 17 residues. CDR3 nucleotide sequence: TGTGCCATCAGTGAGTCGAATCTTGGGACAGCCGATCAGCCCCAGCATTTT. It is translated as CAISESNLGTADQPQHF.

This clone was detected only a few times. This rearrangement joins TRBV7-2 to TRBJ2-3, with D hard to call. This CDR3 is 14 amino acids long. In germline, CDR1 is SGHTA, CDR2 FQGNSA. V lost 1 base, J lost 1 base, and 6 bases lay in between. The DNA of the CDR3 is TGTGCCAGCAGCTTAGATTCTGGCACAGATACGCAGTATTTT. Amino acid sequence: CASSLDSGTDTQYF.

There are a few counts of this clone. The DNA for the CDR3 is TGTGCCAGCAGAGGGATAGACAGCTATGGCTACACCTTC. Translating it yields CASRGIDSYGYTF. This rearrangement joins TRBV6-5 to TRBJ1-2; TRBD1 is a possible D gene (5 bases). The CDR3 covers 13 residues. V was pared by 6 bases and J by 4 bases, with 12 bases between. The germline V gene has CDR1 MNHEY and CDR2 SVGAGI.

The chain employs TRBV11-2 and TRBJ2-4; 7 nucleotides line up with TRBD1. This CDR3 spans 14 amino acids. Germline CDR1 and CDR2: SGHAT and FQNNGV. V lost 5 bases, J lost 5 bases, and 6 bases stayed unmatched. CDR3 region: CASSATGFENIQYF. CDR3 in DNA: TGTGCCAGCAGCGCGACAGGGTTCGAAAACATTCAGTACTTC.